This TCR beta chain is from a study of T cell responses to AZD1222 COVID-19 vaccine. Regarding the study as a whole: Donor demographics were predominantly white British with a female majority; clonal diversity may be underestimated.

A remark on this clone: Its specificity is not known.

The trim removed 3 bases at V and 0 bases at J, leaving 9 bases unmatched. Germline CDR1 reads SGDLS; CDR2 reads YYNGEE. The CDR3 consists of 17 residues. Only in-frame clones appear in the TCRdb table, and some are missing; sequencing was by immunoSEQ multiplex PCR. The data show approximately 190,000 clones, with approximately 91% seen just once and more than 0.75% held by the top ten. The sequence derives from an adult in good health. The chain has TRBV9 and TRBJ2-7, with TRBD2 matching over 10 bases. Sample: peripheral blood, taken on day 0 of AZD1222 vaccination. The CDR3 sequence is CASSAGLARSYSYEQYF. The CDR3 region has the DNA TGTGCCAGCAGCGCGGGACTAGCGAGGTCCTACTCCTACGAGCAGTACTTC.